Below are 23 T cell receptor beta chains sequenced from a single sample in a study of neurological immune-mediated disorders. From the 5' RACE reads, TCRdb called clonotypes with MiXCR, one entry per CDR3 protein. The sample holds over 60,000 distinct CDR3 sequences, around 4.8% seen once. The sample taken for sequencing was PBMCs. Receptor source: a woman aged 50 to 60 with multiple sclerosis.

This clonotype occurred many times. V and J are TRBV11-3 and TRBJ2-2; no definite D call. The CDR3 contains 11 residues. V gave up 2 bases and J gave up 5 bases, with 0 bases separating them. Germline V gene lookup returns CDR1 SGHNT and CDR2 YENEEA. The CDR3 protein is CASSLTGELFF. CDR3 coding DNA: TGTGCCAGCAGCTTAACCGGGGAGCTGTTTTTT.

This clonotype was seen many times. V gene TRBV3-1 combines with J gene TRBJ2-7; D is undetermined. V was shortened by 0 bases and J by 10 bases, with 7 bases between the two germline ends. Germline CDR1 and CDR2: LGHDT and YNNKEL (reference sequence). The CDR3 extends over 11 amino acids. This CDR3 is CASSQEERQYF. The CDR3 region has the DNA TGTGCCAGCAGCCAAGAAGAGCGACAGTACTTC.

At least ten counts were recorded for this clonotype. This chain connects TRBV20-1 to TRBJ2-2; 10 nucleotides align to TRBD1. Germline-derived CDR1 and CDR2 are DFQATT and SNEGSKA (reference sequence). This CDR3 comprises 15 residues. V was pared by 6 bases and J by 3 bases, with 7 bases of the junction left unmatched. Here the CDR3 reads CSAQTGQGDTGELFF. The DNA of the CDR3 is TGCAGTGCGCAAACAGGACAGGGGGACACCGGGGAGCTGTTTTTT.

Ten or more counts support this clonotype. The gene calls are TRBV5-6 and TRBJ2-3; 7 bases are shared with TRBD1. The CDR3 has 15 residues. Germline V gene lookup returns CDR1 SGHDT and CDR2 YYEEEE. V gave up 3 bases and J gave up 3 bases; unmatched junction bases: 7. CDR3 protein: CASSSDRVRTDTQYF. CDR3 DNA: TGTGCCAGCAGCTCCGACAGGGTCAGAACAGATACGCAGTATTTT.

This clonotype appeared a few times. This may be a read error: a much more frequent sequence differs by one nucleotide. The chain has TRBV12-3 or TRBV12-4 and TRBJ2-7; D gene unclear. Between the trimmed V and J ends, which lost 3 bases and 4 bases, there was a span of 7 bases. The CDR3 length is 12 residues. The CDR3: CASSFTRYEQYF. In DNA form, the CDR3 reads TGTGCCAGCAGTTTTACCCGGTACGAGCAGTACTTC.

The rearrangement uses TRBV10-3 and TRBJ2-3, with a possible D match to TRBD2 (5 bases). Germline V gene lookup returns CDR1 ENHRY and CDR2 SYGVKD. V was shortened by 10 bases and J by 6 bases, with 17 bases between the two germline ends. The CDR3 totals 13 residues. CDR3 in amino acids: CAKSANPGDTQYF. CDR3 coding DNA: TGTGCCAAATCAGCAAACCCGGGGGATACGCAGTATTTT.

In DNA form, the CDR3 reads TGCGCCAGCAGCCCCTCTGGGGGGAGTAACATTCAGTACTTC. It translates to CASSPSGGSNIQYF. The chain links TRBV5-1 to TRBJ2-4; D might be TRBD2 (6 bases). The CDR3 loop spans 14 amino acids. CDR1 SGHRS and CDR2 YFSETQ come from the germline V gene. Trimming pared 4 bases from V and 7 bases from J, leaving 15 bases between.

This clonotype was observed a few times. This chain links TRBV10-1 with TRBJ1-1; D is undetermined. V was pared by 8 bases and J by 0 bases, with 16 bases between. The CDR3 is 15 amino acids. The germline gives CDR1 WNHNN, CDR2 SYGVQD (reference sequence). The CDR3 loop is CASSRGHGMNTEAFF. The CDR3 DNA sequence: TGCGCCAGCTCGCGAGGCCACGGGATGAACACTGAAGCTTTCTTT.

This clonotype was detected many times. V usage is TRBV12-3 or TRBV12-4 and J usage is TRBJ1-2; D not resolved. This CDR3 region has 13 residues. Trimming took 1 base from V and 3 from J, leaving 6 bases between them. The CDR3 spells CASSLVRDYGYTF. Written as DNA, the CDR3 is TGTGCCAGCAGTTTAGTGCGGGACTATGGCTACACCTTC.

This clonotype was seen ten or more times. The rearrangement joins TRBV4-3 to TRBJ2-3; 10 nucleotides agree with TRBD2. The V gene's germline CDR1 is LGHNA and CDR2 YSLEER. This CDR3 contains 17 residues. J was trimmed by 4 bases and V by 1 base; bases with no gene match: 8. CDR3 DNA: TGCGCCAGCAGCCAAGTCCCCGGGACTAGCGAAGCAGATACGCAGTATTTT. Translated: CASSQVPGTSEADTQYF.

In its sample, this clonotype was seen many times. The genes are TRBV10-3 and TRBJ2-1, with 11 bases fitting TRBD2. CDR3 length: 16 amino acids. Germline trimming cut 6 bases from V and 3 bases from J; bases unmatched to any gene: 7. CDR1 and CDR2 (germline): ENHRY, SYGVKD. CDR3 DNA: TGTGCCATCAGCCGATCCACTAGCGGGGGCTACAATGAGCAGTTCTTC. Residues: CAISRSTSGGYNEQFF.

The table lists this clonotype with many counts. The V call is TRBV9, the J call TRBJ2-7; a possible D gene is TRBD2 (7 bases). V gave up 4 bases and J gave up 2 bases, with 16 bases separating them. The CDR3 loop spans 15 amino acids. Germline V gene data show CDR1 as SGDLS and CDR2 as YYNGEE. The CDR3 loop is CASSPHGGQAYEQYF. CDR3 DNA: TGTGCCAGCAGCCCCCACGGGGGGCAAGCCTACGAGCAGTACTTC.

This clonotype was counted many times. The chain carries TRBV7-3 and TRBJ2-1; D call uncertain. The V end was cut by 2 bases, the J end by 0 bases, with 8 bases between. Looked up from germline, CDR1 is SGHTA and CDR2 is FQGTGA. The CDR3 length is 15 residues. The CDR3 DNA reads as TGTGCCAGCAGCTTAGGTCCGAGCTCCTACAATGAGCAGTTCTTC. It yields the protein CASSLGPSSYNEQFF.

This clonotype has just a few counts. The junction does not match germline at one end; this may be a read error. The rearrangement uses TRBV20-1 and TRBJ1-5, with D possibly TRBD1 on 5 matching bases. The CDR3 consists of 14 residues. Germline V gene lookup returns CDR1 DFQATT and CDR2 SNEGSKA (reference sequence). The CDR3 DNA reads TGCAGTGCTAGAGATTGGGGGTCCAATCAGCCCCAGAATTTT. Translated: CSARDWGSNQPQNF.

V is TRBV11-3 and J is TRBJ1-1; D might be TRBD1 (6 bases). The CDR3 runs 16 residues. The V end lost 0 bases, the J end lost 2 bases, and 13 bases lay between the germline ends. The germline gives CDR1 SGHNT, CDR2 YENEEA. CDR3 residues: CASSLEGTQPNTEAFF. The CDR3 region has the DNA TGTGCCAGCAGCTTAGAGGGGACACAACCTAACACTGAAGCTTTCTTT. The full variable domain, rest sourced from reference TRBV11-3 and TRBJ1-1, is EAGVVQSPRYKIIEKKQPVAFWCNPISGHNTLYWYLQNLGQGPELLIRYENEEAVDDSQLPKDRFSAERLKGVDSTLKIQPAELGDSAVYLCASSLEGTQPNTEAFFGQGTRLTVV.

This clonotype has a count of ten or more. Germline and junction disagree at one end, which may indicate a read error. The V gene is TRBV5-1, the J gene TRBJ1-6; D remains ambiguous. This CDR3 has 16 residues. In germline, CDR1 is SGHRS, CDR2 YFSETQ. The CDR3 nucleotides are TGCGCCAGCAGCTTATACCAGGCGTCCGAGAATTCACCCCTCAACTTT. This sequence encodes CASSLYQASENSPLNF. Looking up the rest from reference TRBV5-1 and TRBJ1-6 gives the full variable domain: KAGVTQTPRYLIKTRGQQVTLSCSPISGHRSVSWYQQTPGQGLQFLFEYFSETQRNKGNFPGRFSGRQFSNSRSEMNVSTLELGDSALYLCASSLYQASENSPLNFGNGTRLTVT.

This clonotype was observed many times. The gene calls are TRBV18 and TRBJ2-7, with D uncertain. There are 14 residues in the CDR3. From germline, CDR1 is KGHSH and CDR2 LQKENI. V was cut by 5 bases and J by 3 bases, with 14 bases left in between. CDR3 DNA sequence: TGTGCCAGCTCAGGGCAGTCCGGTGACTACGAGCAGTACTTC. Amino acid sequence: CASSGQSGDYEQYF.

This clonotype was observed at least ten times. The chain has TRBV18 and TRBJ2-2, with D hard to call. V was trimmed by 6 bases and J by 1 base, leaving 6 bases between them. The germline V gene has CDR1 KGHSH and CDR2 LQKENI. CDR3 size: 13 residues. The CDR3 nucleotides read TGTGCCAGCTCCCCCATGAACACCGGGGAGCTGTTTTTT. Translation: CASSPMNTGELFF.

This clonotype has a handful of counts. This sequence joins TRBV12-3 or TRBV12-4 and TRBJ2-1; TRBD2 aligns across 7 bases. The CDR3 is 15 amino acids. J gave up 3 bases and V 1 base, and 3 bases lay outside the gene matches. CDR3 bases: TGTGCCAGCAGTTTAGGGCGGGGGATCTACAATGAGCAGTTCTTC. Translating gives CASSLGRGIYNEQFF.

Many counts were recorded for this clonotype. A junction boundary mismatches the germline segment, possibly from a read error. The chain employs TRBV10-3 and TRBJ1-5; D gene unclear. The CDR3 sequence is 13 residues long. Germline-derived CDR1 and CDR2 are ENHRY and SYGVKD. The DNA of the CDR3 is TGTGCCATCAGTTCTTCTAGCAATCAGCCCCAGAATTTT. Encoded protein: CAISSSSNQPQNF.

Turning to this clonotype: A much more abundant neighbour one base away suggests this may be a read error. The CDR3 ends on some other residue instead of the conserved phenylalanine or tryptophan, so this is likely a read error. CDR3 nucleotide sequence: TGCGCCAGCAGCTTGGTCCGGGACCCTCAAGAGACCCAGTACTGC. It specifies CASSLVRDPQETQYC. This chain links TRBV5-1 with TRBJ2-5; either TRBD1 or TRBD2 may supply D (5 bases each). CDR3 size: 15 residues. Germline assignment: CDR1 SGHRS and CDR2 YFSETQ. The V gene lost 0 bases and the J gene lost 2 bases, with 11 bases spanning the gap.

The chain combines TRBV2 with TRBJ2-1, with D unclear. Trimming took 5 bases from V and 13 from J, leaving 15 bases between them. The CDR3 length is 12 residues. Germline V CDR1 and CDR2: SNHLY, FYNNEI. CDR3 sequence reads: CASSSTWWGQFF. CDR3 coding DNA: TGTGCCAGCAGTTCGACTTGGTGGGGACAGTTCTTC.

Judged by abundance, this clonotype is medium-sized. CDR3 sequence: CASSPWTDSYNEQFF. The DNA for the CDR3 is TGTGCCAGCAGCCCTTGGACTGACTCCTACAATGAGCAGTTCTTC. The rearrangement joins TRBV11-1 to TRBJ2-1, with a possible D match to TRBD2 (5 bases). CDR3 length: 15 residues. The V gene lost 5 bases and the J gene lost 0 bases, with 11 bases spanning the gap. Germline loops: CDR1 SGHAT, CDR2 FQDESV (reference sequence).